These 29 T cell receptor beta chains were sequenced from one sample in a study of technical replicates of blood from a few donors. The assay was immunoSEQ multiplex PCR, and TCRdb's table has in-frame clones only and misses some. The data contain about 94,000 clones, 95% to 97% of them seen just once; the ten biggest clones take up approximately 0.37%. The sequencing sample was made of T cells isolated from PBMCs. These receptor sequences come from a human donor in good health.

This chain links TRBV7-8 with TRBJ2-1; a possible D gene is TRBD1 (6 bases). Per the germline V gene, CDR1 is SGHVS and CDR2 is FQNEAQ. This CDR3 contains 15 residues. The ends were cut back, 2 bases at V and 0 bases at J, with 8 bases in the middle. CDR3: CASSLQGSSYNEQFF. The CDR3 nucleotides are TGTGCCAGCAGCTTACAGGGGAGCTCCTACAATGAGCAGTTCTTC.

This chain uses TRBV5-6 with TRBJ2-7; perhaps TRBD2 as D (6 bases). This CDR3 contains 14 residues. Trimming took off 5 bases at V and 1 base at J, with 13 bases between the two ends. Germline assignment: CDR1 SGHDT and CDR2 YYEEEE. The CDR3 loop reads CASRGRFGSYEQYF. Here the CDR3 DNA reads TGTGCCAGCAGGGGGAGGTTCGGATCCTACGAGCAGTACTTC. Combining the CDR3 with reference TRBV5-6 and TRBJ2-7 gives the whole variable domain DAGVTQSPTHLIKTRGQQVTLRCSPKSGHDTVSWYQQALGQGPQFIFQYYEEEERQRGNFPDRFSGHQFPNYSSELNVNALLLGDSALYLCASRGRFGSYEQYFGPGTRLTVT.

The rearrangement joins TRBV9 to TRBJ2-2; 8 nucleotides agree with TRBD1. V lost 4 bases, J lost 3 bases, and 5 bases stayed unmatched. Germline CDR1 is SGDLS and CDR2 is YYNGEE. CDR3 length: 15 residues. In nucleotides, the CDR3 is TGTGCCAGCAGCCCCCGGGACAGGTACACCGGGGAGCTGTTTTTT. Translated, it gives CASSPRDRYTGELFF.

This clone was recorded only once. The rearrangement joins TRBV4-3 to TRBJ1-2; D not certain. The V and J ends lost 0 bases and 7 bases respectively, with 15 bases between them. Germline CDR1 reads LGHNA; CDR2 reads YSLEER. CDR3 length: 15 residues. The DNA for the CDR3 is TGCGCCAGCAGCCAAGATCATTGGAGGCAGGTTGGCTACACCTTC. This encodes CASSQDHWRQVGYTF.

This chain uses TRBV29-1 with TRBJ2-1, with TRBD1 matching 10 bases. The CDR3 has 18 amino acids. Germline CDR1 reads SQVTM; CDR2 reads ANQGSEA. With V trimmed by 3 bases and J by 0 bases, 11 bases remained unmatched. The CDR3 nucleotides are TGCAGCGTTGAGTGGGGGACAGGGGTCTCTAGCTCCTACAATGAGCAGTTCTTC. Protein: CSVEWGTGVSSSYNEQFF.

The rearrangement uses TRBV28 and TRBJ2-7; D possibly corresponds to TRBD1 (5 bases). This CDR3 is built from 13 residues. The V end was cut by 7 bases, the J end by 0 bases, with 10 bases between. Germline V CDR1 and CDR2: MDHEN, SYDVKM. DNA for the CDR3: TGTGCCAGCAACGGCAGGGCCTCCTACGAGCAGTACTTC. Translated: CASNGRASYEQYF.

This sequence joins TRBV14 and TRBJ2-7, with D perhaps TRBD1 (6 bases). CDR3 length equals 14 residues. CDR1 and CDR2 (germline): SGHDN, FVKESK. V was cut by 4 bases and J by 3 bases, with 13 bases left in between. CDR3 sequence reads: CASSRGQSGYEQYF. In nucleotides, the CDR3 is TGTGCCAGCAGCCGAGGACAGAGTGGCTACGAGCAGTACTTC.

This chain connects TRBV7-2 to TRBJ1-1, with D uncertain. Germline CDR1 and CDR2: SGHTA and FQGNSA. This CDR3 is built from 14 residues. V dropped 3 bases and J dropped 4 bases, with 12 bases sitting between them. CDR3 in amino acids: CASSFRKSGTEAFF. In nucleotides, the CDR3 is TGTGCCAGCAGCTTTAGGAAATCAGGCACTGAAGCTTTCTTT.

This chain uses TRBV6-5 with TRBJ1-5; possibly TRBD1 for D (5 bases). The CDR3 runs to 13 residues. Deletions cut 7 bases from V and 7 bases from J, with 14 bases between. CDR1 and CDR2 (germline): MNHEY, SVGAGI. The CDR3 loop reads CASTHGGFQPQHF. CDR3 nucleotides: TGTGCCAGCACTCACGGGGGATTCCAGCCCCAGCATTTT.

The rearrangement joins TRBV23-1 to TRBJ2-1; 11 nucleotides align to TRBD2. TRBV23-1 is reported as an ORF; its role is uncertain. With 2 bases clipped from V and 8 bases from J, the junction kept 5 bases outside the gene matches. The CDR3 has 15 residues. CDR3 amino acids: CASSQPSGRCYEQFF. CDR3 sequence (DNA): TGCGCCAGCAGTCAACCTAGCGGGAGGTGCTATGAGCAGTTCTTC.

The chain combines TRBV4-1 with TRBJ2-7; possibly TRBD2 for D (5 bases). Germline V CDR1 and CDR2: MGHRA, YSYEKL. The CDR3 is 12 amino acids. The germline V and J ends were trimmed by 4 bases and 5 bases, with 9 bases remaining between them. In DNA, the CDR3 is TGCGCCAGCAGCCCCAGCGGCAACGAGCAGTACTTC. It encodes CASSPSGNEQYF.

The chain combines TRBV28 with TRBJ1-1, with 7 bases lining up with TRBD1. This CDR3 spans 19 amino acids. The V gene's germline CDR1 is MDHEN and CDR2 SYDVKM. V trimming: 7 bases; J trimming: 7 bases; junction bases outside the gene matches: 27. The CDR3 is CASTPSALGIRGTEGEAFF. CDR3 DNA sequence: TGTGCCAGCACCCCCTCAGCTCTGGGAATCCGCGGGACAGAGGGTGAAGCTTTCTTT.

The chain is built from TRBV18 and TRBJ1-1; D is unclear. Germline-derived CDR1 and CDR2 are KGHSH and LQKENI. The CDR3 has 16 residues. V dropped 5 bases and J dropped 2 bases, with 18 bases sitting between them. The CDR3 protein is CASSSSSGFGNTEAFF. For the CDR3, the DNA is TGTGCCAGCTCATCGTCCTCGGGTTTTGGTAACACTGAAGCTTTCTTT.

This chain links TRBV5-1 with TRBJ2-1; 9 nucleotides line up with TRBD2. Germline lookup yields CDR1 SGHRS and CDR2 YFSETQ. The CDR3 loop spans 15 amino acids. The V segment lost 1 base and the J segment 5 bases; nucleotides outside the gene matches: 4. The CDR3 DNA sequence: TGCGCCAGCAGCTTGTTAGCGGGGGAGGACAATGAGCAGTTCTTC. Its translation: CASSLLAGEDNEQFF. The whole variable domain, filled in from reference TRBV5-1 and TRBJ2-1, reads KAGVTQTPRYLIKTRGQQVTLSCSPISGHRSVSWYQQTPGQGLQFLFEYFSETQRNKGNFPGRFSGRQFSNSRSEMNVSTLELGDSALYLCASSLLAGEDNEQFFGPGTRLTVL.

The chain employs TRBV2 and TRBJ1-3; D gene unclear. V dropped 3 bases and J dropped 0 bases, with 12 bases sitting between them. In germline, CDR1 is SNHLY, CDR2 FYNNEI. The CDR3 length is 16 residues. The CDR3 bases are TGTGCCAGCAGTGAGGAGGCAGGCATCTCTGGAAACACCATATATTTT. Amino acids: CASSEEAGISGNTIYF.

This clone was found once. The V gene is TRBV19, the J gene TRBJ1-2, with 10 bases identical to TRBD1. Germline V lookup: CDR1 LNHDA, CDR2 SQIVND (reference sequence). This CDR3 has 14 amino acids. V lost 6 bases to trimming and J lost 8 bases; unmatched junction nucleotides: 9. DNA for the CDR3: TGTGCCAGTAGACAAGAGGGGACAGGGGAGGGCTACACCTTC. It translates to CASRQEGTGEGYTF.

V gene TRBV25-1 combines with J gene TRBJ1-2; D unclear. This CDR3 has 16 residues. The germline V gene has CDR1 MGHDK and CDR2 SYGVNS. Trimming left V 3 bases short and J 1 base short, with 15 bases between. The CDR3 here is CASSEWSLNLNYGYTF. CDR3 sequence (DNA): TGTGCCAGCAGTGAGTGGAGCCTTAACCTTAACTATGGCTACACCTTC.

J is TRBJ1-4 and V is TRBV5-1; D uncertain. The CDR3 runs to 15 residues. Germline loops: CDR1 SGHRS, CDR2 YFSETQ. V gave up 1 base and J gave up 5 bases, with 12 bases separating them. The CDR3 here is CASSLLQSKNEKLFF. The CDR3, as DNA: TGCGCCAGCAGCTTGCTCCAGTCCAAAAATGAAAAACTGTTTTTT.

V and J are TRBV13 and TRBJ2-7; 9 nucleotides align to TRBD1. Per germline, CDR1 PRHDT and CDR2 FYEKMQ (reference sequence). V lost 5 bases, J lost 1 base, and 9 bases stayed unmatched. CDR3 length equals 16 residues. The CDR3 region has the DNA TGTGCCAGCAGCCAAAGCCCGGGACAGGGTTCCTACGAGCAGTACTTC. Translated: CASSQSPGQGSYEQYF.

This sequence joins TRBV19 and TRBJ1-1; TRBD1 agrees at 8 bases. The germline CDR1 and CDR2 sequences are LNHDA and SQIVND (reference sequence). V shed 7 bases and J 3 bases; nucleotides not matched to a gene: 10. The CDR3 is 15 amino acids. In DNA, the CDR3 is TGTGCCAGTACCCGAGACAGGGGCCCACACACTGAAGCTTTCTTT. It translates to CASTRDRGPHTEAFF.

This clone appeared a single time. This chain connects TRBV19 to TRBJ2-7; 7 bases map to TRBD1. J lost 5 bases, V lost 7 bases, and 8 bases had no gene match. The germline gives CDR1 LNHDA, CDR2 SQIVND (reference sequence). The CDR3 extends over 13 amino acids. CDR3 amino acids: CASTRQGDDEQYF. The CDR3, as DNA: TGTGCCAGTACCCGGCAGGGGGACGACGAGCAGTACTTC.

V and J are TRBV9 and TRBJ2-1, with a tentative D call TRBD2 (6 bases). The CDR3 totals 16 residues. CDR1 is SGDLS, CDR2 YYNGEE, per germline. The ends were cut back, 5 bases at V and 2 bases at J, with 17 bases in the middle. CDR3 region: CASSPRASVTYNEQFF. Written as DNA, the CDR3 is TGTGCCAGCAGTCCCAGGGCTAGCGTAACCTACAATGAGCAGTTCTTC.

J is TRBJ2-1 and V is TRBV5-1; 14 bases match TRBD2. Germline V gives CDR1 SGHRS, CDR2 YFSETQ. CDR3 size: 16 residues. J lost 3 bases, V lost 4 bases, and 3 bases had no gene match. The CDR3 protein is CASSAGLAGDYNEQFF. The DNA of the CDR3 is TGCGCCAGCAGCGCGGGACTAGCGGGAGACTACAATGAGCAGTTCTTC.

This clone has a single count. The rearrangement uses TRBV19 and TRBJ1-2; a possible D gene is TRBD1 (6 bases). The CDR3 consists of 13 residues. The germline V gene has CDR1 LNHDA and CDR2 SQIVND (reference sequence). Trimming shortened V by 7 bases and J by 8 bases, and 17 bases separated the two germline ends. The CDR3 here is CASTPGGRGGYTF. Written as DNA, the CDR3 is TGTGCCAGTACCCCGGGGGGCCGGGGAGGCTACACCTTC.

This clone was seen a single time. The chain employs TRBV2 and TRBJ2-2, with 9 bases matching TRBD1. In germline, CDR1 is SNHLY, CDR2 FYNNEI. The CDR3 runs 14 residues. V dropped 6 bases and J dropped 4; count of bases not matched to a gene: 3. The CDR3 here is CASRDRGGTGELFF. The CDR3 DNA reads as TGTGCCAGCAGGGACAGGGGTGGCACCGGGGAGCTGTTTTTT.

The rearrangement links TRBV30 to TRBJ1-2; D perhaps matches TRBD1 (6 bases). CDR1 and CDR2 (germline): GTSNPN, SVGIG (reference sequence). V was clipped by 8 bases and J by 10 bases, with 17 bases between them. This CDR3 has 11 residues. The CDR3 reads CAGSGTSFYTF. The CDR3 DNA follows: TGTGCCGGCTCCGGGACATCCTTCTACACCTTC.

CDR3 DNA: TGTGCCAGCAGCGTACGGGATAACTATGGCTACACCTTC. The encoded protein is CASSVRDNYGYTF. The rearrangement joins TRBV9 to TRBJ1-2; D is ambiguous. CDR3 length: 13 residues. CDR1 and CDR2 from the germline V gene are SGDLS and YYNGEE. V lost 1 base and J lost 1, with 5 bases in between.

The chain uses TRBV6-1 and TRBJ1-2; unclear D gene. Germline CDR1 MNHNS, CDR2 SASEGT. V lost 1 base to trimming and J lost 3 bases, with 9 bases between them. This CDR3 region has 14 residues. Written as DNA, the CDR3 is TGTGCCAGCAGTGAAGTCGGGAGGTACTATGGCTACACCTTC. Translating gives CASSEVGRYYGYTF.

This sequence joins TRBV19 and TRBJ2-5, with 8 bases that match TRBD2. This CDR3 has 15 amino acids. V trimming: 1 base; J trimming: 1 base; junction bases outside the gene matches: 2. Germline CDR1 LNHDA, CDR2 SQIVND (reference sequence). The CDR3 DNA reads TGTGCCAGTAGTATAGGAACTAGCGGCCAAGAGACCCAGTACTTC. This gives the protein CASSIGTSGQETQYF.